The 28 T cell receptor beta chains below come from one sample, sequenced in a study of regulatory T cells in long-lasting Graves disease. According to the study, TCR beta libraries were built with iRepertoire HTBI primers and CDR3-region Arm-PCR. One entry per CDR3 protein, called by TCRdb with MiXCR from the multiplex PCR reads. The table records more than 300,000 distinct CDR3 sequences, 20% to 25% of them present only once. As for time point: persistent/refractory GD, antithyroid drugs over 5 years with positive TRAb. Making the TCR library involved RNA that had been extracted from PBMCs. This material consisted of peripheral blood mononuclear cells (PBMCs), taken when the disease was refractory, from a patient treated with antithyroid drugs. The receptor source for this set is a middle-aged woman with Graves disease.

The chain couples TRBV20-1 to TRBJ2-7; D may be TRBD2 (6 bases). Trimming left V 1 base short and J 5 bases short, with 12 bases between. This CDR3 has 13 residues. The germline V gene encodes CDR1 DFQATT and CDR2 SNEGSKA (reference sequence). CDR3 loop: CSARAGSLDEQYF. The CDR3 DNA reads TGCAGTGCTAGAGCCGGGAGTCTCGACGAGCAGTACTTC.

This chain links TRBV7-9 with TRBJ1-5; D is undetermined. This CDR3 contains 13 residues. CDR1 is SEHNR, CDR2 FQNEAQ, per germline (reference sequence). The V end was cut by 2 bases, the J end by 5 bases, with 7 bases between. CDR3 coding DNA: TGTGCCAGCAGCTTAAACACCTATCAGCCCCAGCATTTT. Amino acids: CASSLNTYQPQHF.

This clonotype was recorded at least ten times. The chain carries TRBV28 and TRBJ2-7, with D uncertain. The CDR3 totals 14 residues. Germline V gene data show CDR1 as MDHEN and CDR2 as SYDVKM. Trimming left V 5 bases short and J 1 base short, with 12 bases between. The CDR3 is CASSLLQPSYEQYF. The CDR3 DNA sequence: TGTGCCAGCAGTCTTCTGCAGCCTTCCTACGAGCAGTACTTC.

This clonotype was counted many times. The chain links TRBV28 to TRBJ1-4; D might be TRBD1 (6 bases). V was pared by 4 bases and J by 10 bases, with 16 bases between. The CDR3 loop spans 14 amino acids. Germline V lookup: CDR1 MDHEN, CDR2 SYDVKM. CDR3 DNA sequence: TGTGCCAGCAGTTCGGACAGCGTCCATGGAAAACTGTTTTTT. This encodes CASSSDSVHGKLFF.

Notes on this clonotype: Compared with germline, one end of the junction differs, possibly owing to a read error. V and J are TRBV6-1 and TRBJ1-2; D call uncertain. Germline CDR1 MNHNS, CDR2 SASEGT. The CDR3 runs 14 residues. CDR3: CAGSEVKTNYGYTF. The DNA of the CDR3 is TGTGCCGGCAGTGAAGTCAAGACCAACTATGGCTACACCTTC.

This sequence joins TRBV5-1 and TRBJ2-7; the D call may be TRBD1 or TRBD2 (6 bases each). The CDR3 sequence is 15 residues long. The V end was cut by 0 bases, the J end by 1 base, with 11 bases between. Germline V gives CDR1 SGHRS, CDR2 YFSETQ. The CDR3 region is CASSLVGGTSYEQYF. The CDR3 coding sequence is TGCGCCAGCAGCTTGGTAGGGGGGACGTCCTACGAGCAGTACTTC. The whole variable domain, remainder taken from reference TRBV5-1 and TRBJ2-7, is KAGVTQTPRYLIKTRGQQVTLSCSPISGHRSVSWYQQTPGQGLQFLFEYFSETQRNKGNFPGRFSGRQFSNSRSEMNVSTLELGDSALYLCASSLVGGTSYEQYFGPGTRLTVT.

This clonotype was observed a few times. This chain links TRBV19 with TRBJ1-5; 7 bases fit TRBD1. From germline, CDR1 is LNHDA and CDR2 SQIVND (reference sequence). V was clipped by 1 base and J by 2 bases; unmatched bases: 8. The CDR3 is 17 residues long. The CDR3 reads CASSIVLGGAGNQPQHF. The CDR3 DNA follows: TGTGCCAGTAGTATAGTTTTAGGGGGCGCCGGCAATCAGCCCCAGCATTTT.

The CDR3 reads CASSYSASWGINPPSETQYF. CDR3 DNA sequence: TGTGCCAGCAGTTACTCGGCTAGCTGGGGTATCAATCCCCCGTCAGAGACCCAGTACTTC. The rearrangement links TRBV6-6 to TRBJ2-5; D perhaps matches TRBD2 (5 bases). The CDR3 is 20 residues long. V dropped 0 bases and J dropped 4 bases, with 27 bases sitting between them. CDR1 MNHNY and CDR2 SVGAGI come from the germline V gene (reference sequence).

In this sample, this clonotype turned up a few times. This chain joins TRBV20-1 and TRBJ1-4; D might be TRBD1 (5 bases). V dropped 6 bases and J dropped 5 bases, with 10 bases sitting between them. The germline V gene encodes CDR1 DFQATT and CDR2 SNEGSKA (reference sequence). This CDR3 contains 12 residues. CDR3 nucleotides: TGCAGTGCGTGGGACTTCAATGAAAAACTGTTTTTT. It encodes CSAWDFNEKLFF.

V usage is TRBV28 and J usage is TRBJ2-7, with TRBD2 matching over 10 bases. In germline, CDR1 is MDHEN, CDR2 SYDVKM. Trimming at V came to 6 bases and at J to 3 bases, leaving 11 bases not matched to a gene. The CDR3 consists of 16 residues. The CDR3 sequence: CASSQAASGRIYEQYF. In nucleotides, the CDR3 is TGTGCCAGCAGCCAAGCCGCTAGCGGGAGAATCTACGAGCAGTACTTC. The full variable domain, in which reference TRBV28 and TRBJ2-7 provide the parts outside the CDR3, is DVKVTQSSRYLVKRTGEKVFLECVQDMDHENMFWYRQDPGLGLRLIYFSYDVKMKEKGDIPEGYSVSREKKERFSLILESASTNQTSMYLCASSQAASGRIYEQYFGPGTRLTVT.

This clonotype occurred many times. The gene calls are TRBV6-5 and TRBJ1-1; 8 nucleotides agree with TRBD1. This CDR3 has 15 amino acids. V shed 4 bases, J shed 5 bases, and the junction held 9 bases outside the gene matches. Germline V lookup: CDR1 MNHEY, CDR2 SVGAGI. The CDR3 loop reads CASSSGTGGGTEAFF. DNA of the CDR3: TGTGCCAGCAGTTCCGGGACAGGCGGGGGAACTGAAGCTTTCTTT.

Ten or more counts support this clonotype. V usage is TRBV28 and J usage is TRBJ1-5; TRBD1 matches 9 bases. CDR1 and CDR2 from the germline V gene are MDHEN and SYDVKM. J gave up 5 bases and V 6 bases, and 5 bases lay outside the gene matches. The CDR3 is 14 amino acids. CDR3 sequence: CASRQTGGHQPQHF. The CDR3 nucleotides are TGTGCCAGCAGGCAAACAGGGGGCCATCAGCCCCAGCATTTT.

The table lists this clonotype with many counts. CDR3 sequence: CSVGGPGQGNQETQYF. The CDR3 nucleotides are TGCAGCGTTGGGGGACCGGGACAGGGGAACCAAGAGACCCAGTACTTC. J is TRBJ2-5 and V is TRBV29-1; 10 nucleotides line up with TRBD1. The V segment lost 4 bases and the J segment 0 bases; nucleotides outside the gene matches: 8. CDR3 size: 16 residues. Germline V gene lookup returns CDR1 SQVTM and CDR2 ANQGSEA. Based on the CDR3 plus reference TRBV29-1 and TRBJ2-5, the full variable domain is SAVISQKPSRDICQRGTSLTIQCQVDSQVTMMFWYRQQPGQSLTLIATANQGSEATYESGFVIDKFPISRPNLTFSTLTVSNMSPEDSSIYLCSVGGPGQGNQETQYFGPGTRLLVL.

The V gene is TRBV11-2, the J gene TRBJ2-1; D is undetermined. This CDR3 is 12 amino acids long. Trimming left V 5 bases short and J 8 bases short, with 10 bases between. Germline lookup yields CDR1 SGHAT and CDR2 FQNNGV. The CDR3 loop reads CASSIGVHEQFF. The CDR3 DNA follows: TGTGCCAGCAGCATAGGAGTCCATGAGCAGTTCTTC.

The chain combines TRBV28 with TRBJ1-2, with 9 bases fitting TRBD1. There are 13 residues in the CDR3. The V gene end was trimmed by 7 bases and the J gene end by 4 bases; junction bases not matched to a gene: 4. The germline CDR1 and CDR2 sequences are MDHEN and SYDVKM. The CDR3 DNA reads as TGTGCCAGCAAAAAACAGGGGGCCTATGGCTACACCTTC. Translation gives CASKKQGAYGYTF.

There are many counts of this clonotype. This sequence joins TRBV12-3 or TRBV12-4 and TRBJ1-3; D is uncertain. This CDR3 is 12 amino acids long. Between the trimmed V and J ends, which lost 6 bases and 0 bases, there was a span of 3 bases. CDR3 coding DNA: TGTGCCAGCAGACTCTCTGGAAACACCATATATTTT. This gives the protein CASRLSGNTIYF.

This clonotype has ten or more counts. The chain uses TRBV29-1 and TRBJ1-2; the match to TRBD1 covers 7 bases. CDR1 SQVTM and CDR2 ANQGSEA come from the germline V gene. The CDR3 has 13 amino acids. With V trimmed by 4 bases and J by 2 bases, 4 bases remained unmatched. CDR3 loop: CSVAWGQNYGYTF. CDR3 nucleotide sequence: TGCAGCGTTGCGTGGGGACAGAACTATGGCTACACCTTC. Supplemented by reference TRBV29-1 and TRBJ1-2, the full variable domain reads SAVISQKPSRDICQRGTSLTIQCQVDSQVTMMFWYRQQPGQSLTLIATANQGSEATYESGFVIDKFPISRPNLTFSTLTVSNMSPEDSSIYLCSVAWGQNYGYTFGSGTRLTVV.

This clonotype came up a few times. V gene TRBV20-1 combines with J gene TRBJ1-2, with a possible D match to TRBD1 (6 bases). The CDR3 loop spans 12 amino acids. Trimming cost V 6 bases and J 8 bases, with 16 bases left between them. Germline CDR1 DFQATT, CDR2 SNEGSKA (reference sequence). CDR3 coding DNA: TGCAGTGCCCCACGACAGGAGCGGGGCTACACCTTC. This gives the protein CSAPRQERGYTF.

This clonotype came up many times. The V gene is TRBV6-5, the J gene TRBJ1-4; D ambiguous. V shed 4 bases and J shed 0 bases, with 6 bases lying between them. Germline V gives CDR1 MNHEY, CDR2 SVGAGI. CDR3 length equals 14 residues. The CDR3 sequence: CASSSPATNEKLFF. CDR3 DNA sequence: TGTGCCAGCAGTTCTCCTGCAACTAATGAAAAACTGTTTTTT.

Many counts were recorded for this clonotype. The chain recombines TRBV28 with TRBJ2-1; 10 bases match TRBD2. J was trimmed by 5 bases and V by 5 bases; bases with no gene match: 6. Germline CDR1 MDHEN, CDR2 SYDVKM. This CDR3 spans 15 amino acids. CDR3 coding DNA: TGTGCCAGCAGTGGGGGACTAGCGCGCAACAATGAGCAGTTCTTC. It translates to CASSGGLARNNEQFF.

The chain joins TRBV6-1 to TRBJ1-6; D remains ambiguous. Germline CDR1 reads MNHNS; CDR2 reads SASEGT. V was trimmed by 6 bases and J by 3 bases, leaving 6 bases between them. This CDR3 region has 13 residues. CDR3 sequence: CASRDVYNSPLHF. CDR3 coding DNA: TGTGCCAGCAGGGACGTCTATAATTCACCCCTCCACTTT.

This clonotype has just one count. V usage is TRBV5-1 and J usage is TRBJ1-1; D unclear. Germline-derived CDR1 and CDR2 are SGHRS and YFSETQ. V shed 0 bases and J shed 2 bases, with 11 bases lying between them. The CDR3 is made up of 15 amino acids. In DNA form, the CDR3 reads TGCGCCAGCAGCTTGGTCCCAAACGGAAACACTGAAGCTTTCTTT. Translation: CASSLVPNGNTEAFF.

This clonotype was counted many times. V and J are TRBV6-1 and TRBJ1-1, with 7 nucleotides matching TRBD1. Germline V gene lookup returns CDR1 MNHNS and CDR2 SASEGT. The CDR3 length is 14 residues. Losses at the gene ends were 5 bases for V and 4 bases for J; bases not matched to a gene: 7. CDR3 nucleotides: TGTGCCAGCAGTCTACAGGGGATGGGCACTGAAGCTTTCTTT. The encoded protein is CASSLQGMGTEAFF.

This clonotype was found many times. This rearrangement joins TRBV28 to TRBJ2-7, with 10 bases lining up with TRBD1. Germline CDR1 MDHEN, CDR2 SYDVKM. The CDR3 covers 14 residues. J was trimmed by 7 bases and V by 3 bases; bases with no gene match: 6. This CDR3 is CASSLGTGAREQYF. As DNA, the CDR3 is TGTGCCAGCAGTTTGGGGACAGGGGCTAGGGAGCAGTACTTC.

The J gene is TRBJ2-5, the V gene TRBV7-9; D is perhaps TRBD2 (5 bases). The length of the CDR3 is 12 residues. Trimming pared 1 base from V and 7 bases from J, leaving 7 bases between. CDR1 SEHNR and CDR2 FQNEAQ come from the germline V gene (reference sequence). The CDR3 is CASSLDAGTQYF. In DNA form, the CDR3 reads TGTGCCAGCAGCTTAGATGCGGGGACCCAGTACTTC.

The CDR3 bases are TGTGCCAGCAGCCTCCAGTCAACTAACCTTTGCGAGCAGTACTTC. This translates into CASSLQSTNLCEQYF. The chain couples TRBV14 to TRBJ2-7; D is ambiguous. CDR3 size: 15 residues. In germline, CDR1 is SGHDN, CDR2 FVKESK. Trimming left V 4 bases short and J 6 bases short, with 19 bases between.

In the case of this clonotype: A clone one base away is much larger, so this may be a read error. This chain joins TRBV6-2 or TRBV6-3 and TRBJ2-7; TRBD2 agrees at 13 bases. The junction had 17 bases not matched to a gene; V was cut back by 4 bases and J by 2 bases. Germline values: CDR1 MNHEY, CDR2 SVGEGT. There are 20 residues in the CDR3. The CDR3 coding sequence is TGTGCCAGCAGTTCAACTCTGGGACTAGCGGGATCTCATGAGGCCTACGAGCAGTACTTC. Amino acid sequence: CASSSTLGLAGSHEAYEQYF.

This clonotype showed up many times. V and J are TRBV28 and TRBJ1-1, with D possibly TRBD1 on 6 matching bases. V lost 3 bases and J lost 4, with 15 bases in between. The germline CDR1 and CDR2 sequences are MDHEN and SYDVKM. CDR3 length equals 15 residues. In nucleotides, the CDR3 is TGTGCCAGCAGTTTTCACGGACAGAGGGGCACTGAAGCTTTCTTT. This encodes CASSFHGQRGTEAFF.